The rows below give T cell receptor beta chains drawn from one sample of a study of blood T cell repertoires in COVID-19. Clones were sequenced by immunoSEQ multiplex PCR, and TCRdb holds only the in-frame ones, with some missing. The profile shows about 250,000 clones, over 75% of them singletons. Sequencing used PBMCs or T cells enriched from blood (not recorded which). The receptors originated from a woman between 50 and 59 years old with acute COVID-19. CDR3s include the opening cysteine and the closing phenylalanine or tryptophan. The D gene is left open where the match is weak. A clone size is listed for some rows: how often the clone was seen (once, few, many), or a class if it is expanded.

d_call j_call clone_size v_call cdr3_nt cdr3_aa
. TRBJ1-1 . TRBV12-3/TRBV12-4 TGTGCCAGCAGTTTAGGCCTAAACACTGAAGCTTTCTTT CASSLGLNTEAFF
. TRBJ1-6 . TRBV18 TGTGCCAGCTCACCACGGGAACAGGCTAATTCACCCCTCCACTTT CASSPREQANSPLHF
TRBD1 TRBJ2-2 . TRBV19 TGTGCCAGTAGTGAATGGACAGGGAACACCGGGGAGCTGTTTTTT CASSEWTGNTGELFF
TRBD1 TRBJ1-2 . TRBV10-3 TGTGCCATCAGTGGAATACAGGGGGAAGAGGGCTACACCTTC CAISGIQGEEGYTF
. TRBJ2-3 . TRBV12-2 TGTGCAAGTCGCTCCCGCCAGCGGGGGGCCGTTGGTACGCAGTATTTT CASRSRQRGAVGTQYF
. TRBJ1-2 . TRBV12-3/TRBV12-4 TGTGCCAGCAGTTTAGTCTTAGCTGGCTACACCTTC CASSLVLAGYTF
TRBD1 TRBJ1-1 once TRBV7-8 TGTGCCAGCAGCTCCGACGTGGGTGCAGGGGGAGACACTGAAGCTTTCTTT CASSSDVGAGGDTEAFF
. TRBJ1-2 . TRBV7-2 TGTGCCAGCAGCTTAGACGCTATGAGGGGCTACACCTTC CASSLDAMRGYTF
TRBD2 TRBJ2-1 once TRBV6-2/TRBV6-3 TGTGCCAGCAGTTTCCCGACTAGCGGGGAGAGCTCCTACAATGAGCAGTTCTTC CASSFPTSGESSYNEQFF
TRBD2 TRBJ2-3 . TRBV27 TGTGCCAGCAGTTGGACTAGCGGGGGATTCACAGATACGCAGTATTTT CASSWTSGGFTDTQYF